This record concerns one T cell receptor beta chain sequence. The CDR3 sequence is 14 residues long. The V end was cut by 6 bases, the J end by 10 bases, with 19 bases between. Germline CDR1 and CDR2: LGHNA and YSLEER. 13 Jbeta primers and 60 Vbeta primers were used for the PCR. TCRdb keeps only in-frame clones here, not all; method: immunoSEQ multiplex PCR. The sample records about 120,000 clones, roughly 82% being singletons. These data come from a study of cytomegalovirus exposure and HLA in healthy donors. This sequence joins TRBV4-3 and TRBJ2-1; a weak D match, TRBD1 (6 bases). Sequencing used PBMCs. The sequence was obtained from a man between 40 and 49 years old in good health and CMV-seropositive. In DNA, the CDR3 is TGCGCCAGCAGTCGGTTTTTGGGGGCGCAGGAGCAGTTCTTC. Amino acid sequence: CASSRFLGAQEQFF.